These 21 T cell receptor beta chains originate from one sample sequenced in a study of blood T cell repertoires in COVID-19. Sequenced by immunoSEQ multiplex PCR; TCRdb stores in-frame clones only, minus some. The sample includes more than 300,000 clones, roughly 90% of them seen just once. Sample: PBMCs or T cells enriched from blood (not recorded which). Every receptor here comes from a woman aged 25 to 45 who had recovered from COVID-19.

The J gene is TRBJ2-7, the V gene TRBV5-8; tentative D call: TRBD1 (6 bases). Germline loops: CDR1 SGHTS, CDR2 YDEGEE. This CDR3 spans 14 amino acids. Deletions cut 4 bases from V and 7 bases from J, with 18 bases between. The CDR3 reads CASSMGHFTLEQYF. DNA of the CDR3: TGTGCCAGCAGCATGGGACATTTTACGTTGGAGCAGTACTTC. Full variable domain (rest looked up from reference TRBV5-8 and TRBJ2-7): EAGVTQSPTHLIKTRGQQATLRCSPISGHTSVYWYQQALGLGLQFLLWYDEGEERNRGNFPPRFSGRQFPNYSSELNVNALELEDSALYLCASSMGHFTLEQYFGPGTRLTVT.

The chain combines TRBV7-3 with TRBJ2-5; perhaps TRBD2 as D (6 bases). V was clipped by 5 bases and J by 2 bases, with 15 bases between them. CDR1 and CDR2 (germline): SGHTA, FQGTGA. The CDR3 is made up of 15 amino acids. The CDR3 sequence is CASSKMGGPQETQYF. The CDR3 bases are TGTGCCAGCAGCAAAATGGGAGGTCCTCAAGAGACCCAGTACTTC.

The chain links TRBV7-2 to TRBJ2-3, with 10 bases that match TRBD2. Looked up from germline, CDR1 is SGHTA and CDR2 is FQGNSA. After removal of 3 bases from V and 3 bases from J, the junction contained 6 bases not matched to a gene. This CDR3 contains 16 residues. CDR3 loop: CASSLLAGERTDTQYF. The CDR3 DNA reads TGTGCCAGCAGCTTGCTAGCGGGAGAGCGGACAGATACGCAGTATTTT.

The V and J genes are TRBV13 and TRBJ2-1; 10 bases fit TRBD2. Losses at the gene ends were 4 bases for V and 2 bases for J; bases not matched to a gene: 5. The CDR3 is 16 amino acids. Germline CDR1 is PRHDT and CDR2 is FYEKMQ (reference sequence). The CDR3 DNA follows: TGTGCCAGCAGCTATACTAGCGGGGAAACCTACAATGAGCAGTTCTTC. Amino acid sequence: CASSYTSGETYNEQFF.

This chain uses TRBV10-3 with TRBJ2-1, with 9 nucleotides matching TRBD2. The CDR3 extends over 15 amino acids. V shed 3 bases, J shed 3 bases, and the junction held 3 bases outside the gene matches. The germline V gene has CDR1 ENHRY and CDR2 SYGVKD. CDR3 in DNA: TGTGCCATCAGTGAAATAGCGGGAGACTACAATGAGCAGTTCTTC. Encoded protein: CAISEIAGDYNEQFF.

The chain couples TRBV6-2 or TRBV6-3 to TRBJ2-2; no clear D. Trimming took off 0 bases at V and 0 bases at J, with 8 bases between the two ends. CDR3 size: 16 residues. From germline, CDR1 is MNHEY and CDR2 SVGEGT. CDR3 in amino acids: CASSYSRRTNTGELFF. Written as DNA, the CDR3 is TGTGCCAGCAGTTACTCTCGGCGGACGAACACCGGGGAGCTGTTTTTT.

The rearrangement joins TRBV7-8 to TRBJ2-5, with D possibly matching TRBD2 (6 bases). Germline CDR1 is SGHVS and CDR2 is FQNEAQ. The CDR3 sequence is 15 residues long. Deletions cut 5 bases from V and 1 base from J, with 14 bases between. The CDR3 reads CASSRAEGLQETQYF. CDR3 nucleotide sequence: TGTGCCAGCAGCCGTGCGGAGGGGCTCCAAGAGACCCAGTACTTC.

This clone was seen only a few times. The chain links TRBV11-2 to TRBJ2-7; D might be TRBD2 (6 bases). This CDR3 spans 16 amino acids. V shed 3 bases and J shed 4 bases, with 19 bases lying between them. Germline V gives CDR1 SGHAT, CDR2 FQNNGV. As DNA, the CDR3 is TGTGCCAGCAGCTTTCTGACTAGTCACTTTCTTTACGAGCAGTACTTC. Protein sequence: CASSFLTSHFLYEQYF.

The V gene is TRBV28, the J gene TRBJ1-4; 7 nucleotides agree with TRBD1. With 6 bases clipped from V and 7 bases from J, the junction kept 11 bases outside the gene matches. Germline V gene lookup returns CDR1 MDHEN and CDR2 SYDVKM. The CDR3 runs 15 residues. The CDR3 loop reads CASSLREGAGEKLFF. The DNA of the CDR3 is TGTGCCAGCAGCCTACGAGAGGGGGCGGGTGAAAAACTGTTTTTT.

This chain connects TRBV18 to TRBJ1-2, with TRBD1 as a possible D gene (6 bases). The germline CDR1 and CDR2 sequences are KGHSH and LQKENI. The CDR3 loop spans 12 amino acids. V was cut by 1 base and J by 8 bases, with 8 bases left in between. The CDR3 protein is CASSPQGQGYTF. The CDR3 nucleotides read TGTGCCAGCTCACCACAAGGACAGGGCTACACCTTC.

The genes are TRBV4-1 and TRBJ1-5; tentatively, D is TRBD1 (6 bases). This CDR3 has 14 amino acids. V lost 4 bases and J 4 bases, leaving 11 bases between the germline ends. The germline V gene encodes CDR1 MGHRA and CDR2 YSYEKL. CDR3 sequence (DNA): TGCGCCAGCAGCCCAAGGACAGCAAATCAGCCCCAGCATTTT. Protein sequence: CASSPRTANQPQHF.

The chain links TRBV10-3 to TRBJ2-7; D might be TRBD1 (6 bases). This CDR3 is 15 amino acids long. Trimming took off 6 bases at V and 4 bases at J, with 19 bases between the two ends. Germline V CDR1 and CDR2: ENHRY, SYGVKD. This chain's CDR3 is CAIRSSGQGIYEQYF. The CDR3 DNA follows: TGTGCCATCAGGTCAAGTGGGCAGGGGATTTACGAGCAGTACTTC.

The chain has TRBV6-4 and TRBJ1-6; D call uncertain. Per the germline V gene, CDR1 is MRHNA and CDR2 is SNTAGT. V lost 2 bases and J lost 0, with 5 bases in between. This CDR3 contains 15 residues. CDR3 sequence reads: CASSDGSSYNSPLHF. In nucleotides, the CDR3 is TGTGCCAGCAGTGACGGTAGCTCCTATAATTCACCCCTCCACTTT.

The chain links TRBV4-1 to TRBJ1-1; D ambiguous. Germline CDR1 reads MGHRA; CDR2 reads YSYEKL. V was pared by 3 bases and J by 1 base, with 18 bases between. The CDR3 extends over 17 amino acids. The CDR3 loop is CASSHIGRNHRNTEAFF. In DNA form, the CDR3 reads TGCGCCAGCAGCCATATTGGGAGAAACCACAGGAACACTGAAGCTTTCTTT.

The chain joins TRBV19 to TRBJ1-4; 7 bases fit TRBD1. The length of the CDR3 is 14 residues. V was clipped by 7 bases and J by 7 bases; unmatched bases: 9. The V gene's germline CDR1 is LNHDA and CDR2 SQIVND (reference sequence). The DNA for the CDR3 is TGTGCCAGTACTCAAACAGGGGCGACTGAAAAACTGTTTTTT. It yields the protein CASTQTGATEKLFF.

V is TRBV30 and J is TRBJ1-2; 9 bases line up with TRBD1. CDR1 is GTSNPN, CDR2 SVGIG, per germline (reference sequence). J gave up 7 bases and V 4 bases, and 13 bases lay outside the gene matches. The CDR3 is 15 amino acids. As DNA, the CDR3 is TGTGCCTGGACGGGACAGGGAGGTTGGGCTGGTGGCTACACCTTC. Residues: CAWTGQGGWAGGYTF.

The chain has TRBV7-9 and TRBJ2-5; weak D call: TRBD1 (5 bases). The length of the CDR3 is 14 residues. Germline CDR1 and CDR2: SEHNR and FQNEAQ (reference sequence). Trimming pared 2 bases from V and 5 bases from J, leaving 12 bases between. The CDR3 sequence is CASSLSSGKETQYF. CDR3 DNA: TGTGCCAGCAGCTTATCTTCAGGGAAGGAGACCCAGTACTTC.

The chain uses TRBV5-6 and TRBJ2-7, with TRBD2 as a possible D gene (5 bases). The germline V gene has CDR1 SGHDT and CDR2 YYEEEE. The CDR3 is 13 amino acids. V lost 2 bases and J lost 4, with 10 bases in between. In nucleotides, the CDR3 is TGTGCCAGCAGCTTTTTAAGCGGATACGAGCAGTACTTC. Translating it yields CASSFLSGYEQYF.

CDR3 coding DNA: TGTGCCACCAGTGATTCGCCGGGACTAGCGGGGTTCACAGATACGCAGTATTTT. Encoded protein: CATSDSPGLAGFTDTQYF. J is TRBJ2-3 and V is TRBV24-1; 13 bases line up with TRBD2. Losses at the gene ends were 2 bases for V and 2 bases for J; bases not matched to a gene: 6. Germline CDR1 KGHDR, CDR2 SFDVKD. This CDR3 spans 18 amino acids.

DNA for the CDR3: TGTGCCAGCAGCGTAGTAGCGGGACTAGACCTCACCGGGGAGCTGTTTTTT. It codes for CASSVVAGLDLTGELFF. The V call is TRBV9, the J call TRBJ2-2; 8 bases are shared with TRBD2. The germline V gene encodes CDR1 SGDLS and CDR2 YYNGEE. CDR3 length: 17 residues. V dropped 0 bases and J dropped 4; count of bases not matched to a gene: 8. Variable domain in full (rest from reference TRBV9 and TRBJ2-2): DSGVTQTPKHLITATGQRVTLRCSPRSGDLSVYWYQQSLDQGLQFLIQYYNGEERAKGNILERFSAQQFPDLHSELNLSSLELGDSALYFCASSVVAGLDLTGELFFGEGSRLTVL.

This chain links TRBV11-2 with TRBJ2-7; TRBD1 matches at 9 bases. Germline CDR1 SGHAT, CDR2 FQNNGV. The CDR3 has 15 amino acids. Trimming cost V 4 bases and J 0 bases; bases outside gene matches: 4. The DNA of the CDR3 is TGTGCCAGCAGCTACGGGACAGGGAACTCCTACGAGCAGTACTTC. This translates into CASSYGTGNSYEQYF. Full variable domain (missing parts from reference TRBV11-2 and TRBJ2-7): EAGVAQSPRYKIIEKRQSVAFWCNPISGHATLYWYQQILGQGPKLLIQFQNNGVVDDSQLPKDRFSAERLKGVDSTLKIQPAKLEDSAVYLCASSYGTGNSYEQYFGPGTRLTVT.